Below, one T cell receptor beta chain is given with its context. Its target antigen remains unknown. No per-base quality is available; no much larger clone lies one base away. The data were obtained in a study of blood T cell repertoires in COVID-19 (dated by TCRdb to the early 2020s). As for the study more broadly: Samples covering the acute and convalescent phases of COVID-19 were provided by collaborators in the United States, Italy and Spain. The prospective study material was composed of cDNA or gDNA derived from T cells, B-cell-depleted T cells, or PBMCs. Subjects who had been exposed to COVID-19, were actively infected with it, or had recovered from it provided the deeply sampled blood TCRbeta repertoires that made up the dataset. A freely available public database, intended as a resource for researchers studying the immune response to SARS-CoV-2, is where the repertoires were released. The samples were drawn from the first 160 participants of the ongoing ImmuneRACE study and from 1,254 subjects provided by 6 global collaborators. Sample metadata almost always included a de-identified subject ID, COVID-19 status, age in years and sex. HLA class I and class II types, where available, came from metadata supplied by the sample provider rather than from assay-based typing. Study-wide findings and limitations: The quantity of clinical and demographic metadata differed by source and by participant and was supplied without curation.

At one collaborating source in Seattle, patients were enrolled during active infection and were followed longitudinally through the course of disease. Collaborating institutions collected whole blood in K2EDTA tubes following their own protocols. For TCRbeta analysis, collaborator samples were shipped as frozen whole blood, as isolated PBMCs, or as DNA extracted from either sample type. V was cut back by 2 bases and J by 5 bases, leaving a gap of 14 bases between them. The germline V gene (reference sequence) supplies CDR1 GTSNPN and CDR2 SVGIG. Measured from the cysteine to the phenylalanine, the CDR3 is 14 residues long. The entry retains the CDR3 DNA only, 42 bases that are in frame from base 1. The immunoSEQ Assay, a bias-controlled multiplex PCR, was used to amplify TCRbeta CDR3 regions from genomic DNA. Per the original workflow: Nucleated cell counts per sample were estimated from amplification of reference gene primers within the assay. To quantify the absolute abundance of each unique TCRbeta CDR3 rearrangement, sequence reads were collapsed and filtered. For each sample, productive Simpson clonality was calculated as the square root of Simpson's diversity index over productive rearrangements. In TCRdb, the immuneACCESS table is reduced to in-frame sequences with V and J assigned. These tables do not hold every clone; where another copy was compared, an unresolved V gene accounts for under half, and the others remain unexplained. The V and J calls and clone size were taken over from that table, and D and trimming were inferred from the DNA. The sample includes about 140,000 clones, with over 80% observed a single time. The ten most abundant clones make up approximately 9% of the sample.

The sequenced sample consisted of peripheral blood. The chain uses TRBV30 and TRBJ2-3; the D region possibly corresponds to TRBD2 (5 bases align). The source of this sequence is a young man with COVID-19, enrolled during active disease. DNA sequence: TGTGCCTGGAGTCCACCTAGCTCGAGAGATACGCAGTATTTT. It is translated as CAWSPPSSRDTQYF.